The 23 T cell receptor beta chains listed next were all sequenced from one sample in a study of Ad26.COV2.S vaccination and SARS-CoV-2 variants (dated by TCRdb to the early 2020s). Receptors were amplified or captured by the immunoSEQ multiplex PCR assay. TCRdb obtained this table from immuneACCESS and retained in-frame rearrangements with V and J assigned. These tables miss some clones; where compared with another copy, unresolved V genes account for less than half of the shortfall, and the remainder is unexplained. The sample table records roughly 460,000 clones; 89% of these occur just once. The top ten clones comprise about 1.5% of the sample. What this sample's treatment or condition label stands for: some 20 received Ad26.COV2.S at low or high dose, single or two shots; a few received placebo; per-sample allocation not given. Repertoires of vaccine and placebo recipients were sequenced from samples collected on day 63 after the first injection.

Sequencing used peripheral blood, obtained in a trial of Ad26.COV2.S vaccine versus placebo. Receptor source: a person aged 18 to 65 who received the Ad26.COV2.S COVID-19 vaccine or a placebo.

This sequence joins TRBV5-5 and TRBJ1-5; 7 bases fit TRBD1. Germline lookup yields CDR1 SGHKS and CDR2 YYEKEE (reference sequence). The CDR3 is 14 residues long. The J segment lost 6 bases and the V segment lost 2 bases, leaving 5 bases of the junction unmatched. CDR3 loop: CASSFTGAGQPQHF. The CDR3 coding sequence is TGTGCCAGCAGCTTCACAGGGGCTGGTCAGCCCCAGCATTTT.

The chain's CDR3 is CASSMGLKGGTGELFF. The CDR3 region has the DNA TGTGCCAGCAGCATGGGACTCAAAGGTGGCACCGGGGAGCTGTTTTTT. The chain links TRBV5-4 to TRBJ2-2; possible D gene TRBD2, 6 bases. Trimming cost V 4 bases and J 4 bases, with 17 bases left between them. Germline loops: CDR1 SGHNT, CDR2 YYREEE (reference sequence). The length of the CDR3 is 16 residues. Drawing the rest from reference TRBV5-4 and TRBJ2-2, the complete variable domain is ETGVTQSPTHLIKTRGQQVTLRCSSQSGHNTVSWYQQALGQGPQFIFQYYREEENGRGNFPPRFSGLQFPNYSSELNVNALELDDSALYLCASSMGLKGGTGELFFGEGSRLTVL.

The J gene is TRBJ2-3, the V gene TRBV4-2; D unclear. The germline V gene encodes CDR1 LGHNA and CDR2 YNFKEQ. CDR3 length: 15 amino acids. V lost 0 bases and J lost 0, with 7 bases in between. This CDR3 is CASSQDWTSTDTQYF. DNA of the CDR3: TGTGCCAGCAGCCAAGATTGGACCAGCACAGATACGCAGTATTTT.

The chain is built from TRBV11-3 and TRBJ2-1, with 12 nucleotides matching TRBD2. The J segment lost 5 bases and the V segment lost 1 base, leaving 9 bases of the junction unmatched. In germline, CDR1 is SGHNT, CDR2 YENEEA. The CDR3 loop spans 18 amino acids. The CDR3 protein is CASSLGDRLAGEHNEQFF. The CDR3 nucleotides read TGTGCCAGCAGCTTAGGTGACCGACTAGCGGGGGAACACAATGAGCAGTTCTTC.

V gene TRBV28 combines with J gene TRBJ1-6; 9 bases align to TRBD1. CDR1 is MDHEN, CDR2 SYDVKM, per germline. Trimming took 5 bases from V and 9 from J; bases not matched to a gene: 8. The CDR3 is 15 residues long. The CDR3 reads CASSTPGQGFSPLHF. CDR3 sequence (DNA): TGTGCCAGCAGTACGCCGGGACAGGGTTTTTCACCCCTCCACTTT. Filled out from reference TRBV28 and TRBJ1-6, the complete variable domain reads DVKVTQSSRYLVKRTGEKVFLECVQDMDHENMFWYRQDPGLGLRLIYFSYDVKMKEKGDIPEGYSVSREKKERFSLILESASTNQTSMYLCASSTPGQGFSPLHFGNGTRLTVT.

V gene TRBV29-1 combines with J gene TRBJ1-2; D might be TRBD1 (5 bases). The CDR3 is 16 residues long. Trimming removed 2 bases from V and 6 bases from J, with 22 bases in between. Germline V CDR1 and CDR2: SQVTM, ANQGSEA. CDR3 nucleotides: TGCAGCGTTGAAATCCGAGACAACGGGGCCTATAATGGCTACACCTTC. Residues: CSVEIRDNGAYNGYTF.

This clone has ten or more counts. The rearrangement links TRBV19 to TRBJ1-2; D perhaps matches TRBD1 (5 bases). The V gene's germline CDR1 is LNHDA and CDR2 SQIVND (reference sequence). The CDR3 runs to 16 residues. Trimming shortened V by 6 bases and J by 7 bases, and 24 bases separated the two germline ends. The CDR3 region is CASSPFGGTYFGGYTF. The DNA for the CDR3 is TGTGCCAGTAGCCCCTTCGGGGGGACCTATTTTGGTGGCTACACCTTC.

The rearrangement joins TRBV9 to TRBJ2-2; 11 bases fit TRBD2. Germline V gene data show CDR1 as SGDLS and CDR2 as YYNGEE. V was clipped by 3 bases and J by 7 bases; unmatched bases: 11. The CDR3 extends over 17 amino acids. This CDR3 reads CASSGFGSGRAVGELFF. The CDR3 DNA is TGTGCCAGCAGCGGGTTCGGTAGCGGGAGGGCCGTCGGGGAGCTGTTTTTT. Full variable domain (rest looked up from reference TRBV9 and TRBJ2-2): DSGVTQTPKHLITATGQRVTLRCSPRSGDLSVYWYQQSLDQGLQFLIQYYNGEERAKGNILERFSAQQFPDLHSELNLSSLELGDSALYFCASSGFGSGRAVGELFFGEGSRLTVL.

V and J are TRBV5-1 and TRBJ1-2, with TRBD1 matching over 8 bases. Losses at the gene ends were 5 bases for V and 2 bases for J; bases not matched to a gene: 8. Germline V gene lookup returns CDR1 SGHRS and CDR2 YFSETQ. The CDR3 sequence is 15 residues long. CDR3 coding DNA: TGCGCCAGCAGACCCCCAGACAGGGGAAACTATGGCTACACCTTC. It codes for CASRPPDRGNYGYTF.

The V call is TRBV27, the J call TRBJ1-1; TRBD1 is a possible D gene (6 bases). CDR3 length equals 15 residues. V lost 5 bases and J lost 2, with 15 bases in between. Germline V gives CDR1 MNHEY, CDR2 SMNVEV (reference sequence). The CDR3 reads CASSRPGTFNTEAFF. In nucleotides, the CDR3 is TGTGCCAGCAGTCGTCCCGGGACATTCAACACTGAAGCTTTCTTT.

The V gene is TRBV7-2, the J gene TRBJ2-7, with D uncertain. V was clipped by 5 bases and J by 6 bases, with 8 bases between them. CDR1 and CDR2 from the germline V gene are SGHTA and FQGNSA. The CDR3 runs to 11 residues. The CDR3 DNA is TGTGCCAGCAGCCCCGGGTTCGAGCAGTACTTC. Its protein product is CASSPGFEQYF.

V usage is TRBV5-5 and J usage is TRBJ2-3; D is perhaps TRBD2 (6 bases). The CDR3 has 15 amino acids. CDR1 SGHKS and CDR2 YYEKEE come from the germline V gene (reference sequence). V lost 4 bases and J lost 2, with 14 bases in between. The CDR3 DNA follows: TGTGCCAGCAGCCACCTTAGCGGTTACACAGATACGCAGTATTTT. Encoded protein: CASSHLSGYTDTQYF.

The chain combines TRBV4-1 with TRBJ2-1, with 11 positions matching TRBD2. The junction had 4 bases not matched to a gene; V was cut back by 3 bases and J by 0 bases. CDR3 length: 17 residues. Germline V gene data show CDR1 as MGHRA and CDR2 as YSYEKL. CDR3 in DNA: TGCGCCAGCAGCCAGAGTACTAGCGGGAGCTCCTACAATGAGCAGTTCTTC. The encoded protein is CASSQSTSGSSYNEQFF.

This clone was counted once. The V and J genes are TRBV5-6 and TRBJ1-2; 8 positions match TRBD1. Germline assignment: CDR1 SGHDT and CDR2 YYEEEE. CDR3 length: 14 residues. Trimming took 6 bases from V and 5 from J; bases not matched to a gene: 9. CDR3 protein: CASTPITGGYGYTF. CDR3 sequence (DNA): TGTGCCAGCACCCCGATCACAGGGGGTTATGGCTACACCTTC. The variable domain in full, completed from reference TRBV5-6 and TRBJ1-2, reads DAGVTQSPTHLIKTRGQQVTLRCSPKSGHDTVSWYQQALGQGPQFIFQYYEEEERQRGNFPDRFSGHQFPNYSSELNVNALLLGDSALYLCASTPITGGYGYTFGSGTRLTVV.

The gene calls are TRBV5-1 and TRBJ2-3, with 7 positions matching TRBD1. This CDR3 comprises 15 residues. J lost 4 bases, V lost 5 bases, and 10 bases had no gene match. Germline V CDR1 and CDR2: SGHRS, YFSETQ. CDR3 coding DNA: TGCGCCAGCAGACAAACAGGGGTGGTTGCAGATACGCAGTATTTT. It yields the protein CASRQTGVVADTQYF. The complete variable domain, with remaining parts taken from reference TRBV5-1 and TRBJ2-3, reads KAGVTQTPRYLIKTRGQQVTLSCSPISGHRSVSWYQQTPGQGLQFLFEYFSETQRNKGNFPGRFSGRQFSNSRSEMNVSTLELGDSALYLCASRQTGVVADTQYFGPGTRLTVL.

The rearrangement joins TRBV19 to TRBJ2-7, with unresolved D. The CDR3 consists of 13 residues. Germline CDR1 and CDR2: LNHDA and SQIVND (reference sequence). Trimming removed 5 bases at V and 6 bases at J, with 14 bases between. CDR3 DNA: TGTGCCAGTAGTCGCCCAGAGGAGTCCGAGCAGTACTTC. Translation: CASSRPEESEQYF.

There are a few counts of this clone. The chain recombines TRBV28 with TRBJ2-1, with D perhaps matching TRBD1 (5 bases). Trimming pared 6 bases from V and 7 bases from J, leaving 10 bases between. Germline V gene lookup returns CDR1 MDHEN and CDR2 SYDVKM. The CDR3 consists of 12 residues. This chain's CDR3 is CASSLQGNEQFF. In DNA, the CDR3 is TGTGCCAGCAGCCTTCAGGGAAATGAGCAGTTCTTC.

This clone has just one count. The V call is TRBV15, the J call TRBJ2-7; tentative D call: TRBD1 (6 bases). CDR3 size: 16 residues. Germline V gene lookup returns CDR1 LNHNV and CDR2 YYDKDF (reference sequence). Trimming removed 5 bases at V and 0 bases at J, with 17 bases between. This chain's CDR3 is CATSPLRGSSSYEQYF. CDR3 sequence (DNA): TGTGCCACCAGCCCTTTGAGGGGGTCTAGCTCCTACGAGCAGTACTTC.

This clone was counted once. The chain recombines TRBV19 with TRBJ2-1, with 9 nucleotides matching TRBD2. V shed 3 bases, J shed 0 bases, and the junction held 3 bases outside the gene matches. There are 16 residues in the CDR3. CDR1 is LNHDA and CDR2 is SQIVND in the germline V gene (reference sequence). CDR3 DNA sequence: TGTGCCAGTAGTATTGCGCGGGGGGGCTCCTACAATGAGCAGTTCTTC. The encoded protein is CASSIARGGSYNEQFF.

CDR3 in amino acids: CASSQVEGLGPLDLYEQYF. DNA of the CDR3: TGTGCCAGCAGCCAAGTTGAAGGGTTAGGACCTCTGGACCTCTACGAGCAGTACTTC. The genes are TRBV14 and TRBJ2-7; D not certain. The CDR3 contains 19 residues. From germline, CDR1 is SGHDN and CDR2 FVKESK. The ends were cut back, 1 base at V and 3 bases at J, with 25 bases in the middle. The full variable domain, in which reference TRBV14 and TRBJ2-7 provide the parts outside the CDR3, is EAGVTQFPSHSVIEKGQTVTLRCDPISGHDNLYWYRRVMGKEIKFLLHFVKESKQDESGMPNNRFLAERTGGTYSTLKVQPAELEDSGVYFCASSQVEGLGPLDLYEQYFGPGTRLTVT.

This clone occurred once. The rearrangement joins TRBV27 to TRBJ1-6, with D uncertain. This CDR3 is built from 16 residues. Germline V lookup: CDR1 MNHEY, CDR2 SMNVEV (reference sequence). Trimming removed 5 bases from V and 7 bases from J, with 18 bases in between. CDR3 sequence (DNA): TGTGCCAGCAGTCCCCGGACTTTCGGTGAGAATTCACCCCTCCACTTT. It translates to CASSPRTFGENSPLHF.

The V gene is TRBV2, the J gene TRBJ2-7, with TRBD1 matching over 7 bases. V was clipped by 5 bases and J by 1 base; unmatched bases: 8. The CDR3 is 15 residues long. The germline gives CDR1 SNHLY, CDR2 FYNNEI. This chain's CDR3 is CASSLRQGRSYEQYF. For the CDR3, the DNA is TGTGCCAGCAGTCTACGACAGGGAAGGTCCTACGAGCAGTACTTC.

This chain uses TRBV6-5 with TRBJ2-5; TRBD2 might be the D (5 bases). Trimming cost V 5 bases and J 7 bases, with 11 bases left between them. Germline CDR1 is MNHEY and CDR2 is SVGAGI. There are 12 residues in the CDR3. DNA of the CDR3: TGTGCCAGCAGTCCCGGGGTTGGGACCCAGTACTTC. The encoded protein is CASSPGVGTQYF.